The source of this T cell receptor beta chain is a study of shared clonotypes between healthy human individuals. V shed 5 bases and J shed 0 bases, with 13 bases lying between them. The CDR3 has 15 residues. The germline gives CDR1 SEHNR, CDR2 FQNEAQ (reference sequence). Produced via immunoSEQ multiplex PCR; TCRdb's table is partial and in-frame only. The table has 2.3 million or so clones, approximately 93% seen once. Comment on this clone: Antigen: not known.

Study-level results: Across a handful of donors, naive CD4 shared roughly 5.2%, naive CD8 approximately 3.5%, memory CD4 more than 2%, memory CD8 about 0.4%. Non-shared clonotypes displayed generation probabilities falling below those of clonotypes present in all four donors. Memory subsets generally showed lower estimated richness than naive subsets.

V gene TRBV7-9 combines with J gene TRBJ2-5; D is undetermined. Sequencing input: naive CD4+ T cells from PBMCs. Subset: CD45RA+ positively selected. The clonotype was recovered from a man aged 18 to 30 in good health. Some clones in this sample may be carry-over from other donors' samples. The CDR3 sequence: CASSKFRRDQETQYF. DNA of the CDR3: TGTGCCAGCAGCAAGTTTAGACGGGACCAAGAGACCCAGTACTTC.